One T cell receptor (beta chain) is described in this entry. The data belong to a study of blood T cells in healthy people across ages. Every donor contributed about 10 milliliters of peripheral blood by blood draw. Germline-derived CDR1 and CDR2 are SGHRS and YFSETQ. The CDR3 runs to 14 residues. Sample-barcoded 5' priming and a J-beta primer mix drove a second PCR of roughly 7 to 11 cycles. TCRdb re-analysed the 5' RACE reads in MiXCR, keeping a single row per CDR3 protein. The sample holds roughly 700,000 distinct CDR3 sequences, roughly 25% seen once. These data also formed part of another study, on T cells of mothers and their children. That work states: The yield was over 8.5 million TCR beta CDR3 reads from each mother and about 3.2 million from each child. Biologically related mothers and children overlapped slightly more than unrelated pairs, a non-significant difference. There were no persistent microchimeric T cell clones detected.

Sequencing used blood. The clonotype comes from a boy aged 5 to 17 in good health. The J gene is TRBJ2-5, the V gene TRBV5-1; 10 bases fit TRBD1. Judging by the DNA end, TRBJ2-7 fits better; the J call may be wrong. The CDR3 spells CASSAGQGTYEQYF. The CDR3 bases are TGCGCCAGCAGCGCGGGACAGGGGACCTACGAGCAGTACTTC.